This T cell receptor (beta chain) came from a study of blood T cell repertoires in COVID-19. TCRdb's copy holds only in-frame clones and misses some; the assay was immunoSEQ multiplex PCR. The table shows about 99,000 clones, with roughly 84% occurring only once. CDR1 is SGHTA and CDR2 is FQGNSA in the germline V gene. V was trimmed by 3 bases and J by 1 base, leaving 12 bases between them. The CDR3 is 15 amino acids. This chain joins TRBV7-2 and TRBJ2-5, with D perhaps TRBD2 (6 bases). The source is an older man with active or convalescent COVID-19. The sample consisted of peripheral blood. The CDR3 coding sequence is TGTGCCAGCAGCTTGGACGGGGGACCCCAAGAGACCCAGTACTTC. Protein: CASSLDGGPQETQYF.